This T cell receptor (beta chain) was sequenced in a study of graft-versus-host responses after intestinal transplantation. The overall study: Induction with anti-thymocyte globulin, then tacrolimus and steroids for 2 to 3 years, was given to all recipients. Study observations and caveats: Detection of GvH clones occurred in recipient marrow, and some had their first appearance in ileum or blood.

From the graft tissue, intraepithelial and lamina propria lymphocytes were released through processing. Regarding this clone: Its specificity is not known.

The V end lost 4 bases, the J end lost 3 bases, and 15 bases lay between the germline ends. Germline V gene sequence: CDR1 SEHNR, CDR2 FQNEAQ (reference sequence). The CDR3 is 15 residues long. Repertoires were generated with immunoSEQ multiplex PCR, while TCRdb's copy carries only in-frame clones and drops some. The sample includes 29,000 or so clones, 65% to 80% seen only once; the top ten take 2.5% to 3.5%. The sample in question was ileum tissue, obtained 98 days after intestinal transplantation. The receptor comes from a human patient who received an intestinal transplant, so some T cells may come from the graft donor. The rearrangement joins TRBV7-9 to TRBJ1-2; D gene ambiguous. This CDR3 is CASSSRVQSYYGYTF. The DNA of the CDR3 is TGTGCCAGCAGCTCCCGGGTACAATCATACTATGGCTACACCTTC. The full variable domain, its missing parts supplied by reference TRBV7-9 and TRBJ1-2, is DTGVSQNPRHKITKRGQNVTFRCDPISEHNRLYWYRQTLGQGPEFLTYFQNEAQLEKSRLLSDRFSAERPKGSFSTLEIQRTEQGDSAMYLCASSSRVQSYYGYTFGSGTRLTVV.